The present TCR beta chain was sequenced within a study of PD-1 blockade in mismatch repair-deficient tumors. Clones were read by immunoSEQ multiplex PCR, and TCRdb kept only the in-frame ones, dropping some. Here the sample spans about 14,000 clones, about 86% being singletons. Time point in this sample: roughly 10-day in vitro stimulation with candidate neoantigen peptide 6. Each of roughly 7 ELISpot-reactive candidate peptides was used for roughly 10-day stimulation. There are a few counts of this clone. Its antigen remains unknown. CDR3 size: 13 residues. J gave up 5 bases and V 2 bases, and 3 bases lay outside the gene matches. The germline V gene has CDR1 GTSNPN and CDR2 SVGIG (reference sequence).

The chain combines TRBV30 with TRBJ1-5; the match to TRBD1 covers 7 bases. The sequence was obtained from an adult with mismatch repair-deficient cancer. The sample was cells cultured in vitro, taken from a patient treated with pembrolizumab. This CDR3 is CAWSPQGDQPQHF. The CDR3 DNA reads as TGTGCCTGGAGTCCCCAGGGGGATCAGCCCCAGCATTTT.